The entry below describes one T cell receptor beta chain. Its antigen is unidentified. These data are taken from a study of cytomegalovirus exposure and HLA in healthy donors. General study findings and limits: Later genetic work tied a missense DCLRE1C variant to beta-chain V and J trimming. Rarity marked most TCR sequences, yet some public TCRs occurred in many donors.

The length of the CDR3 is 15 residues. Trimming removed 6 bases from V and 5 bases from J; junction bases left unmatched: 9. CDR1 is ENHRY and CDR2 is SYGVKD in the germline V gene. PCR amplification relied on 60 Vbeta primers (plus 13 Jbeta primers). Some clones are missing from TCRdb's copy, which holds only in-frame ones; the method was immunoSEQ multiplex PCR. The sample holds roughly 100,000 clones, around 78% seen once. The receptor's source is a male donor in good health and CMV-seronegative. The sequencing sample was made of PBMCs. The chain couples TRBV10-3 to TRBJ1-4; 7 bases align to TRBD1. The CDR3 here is CAIRDPGTENEKLFF. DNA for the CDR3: TGTGCCATCAGAGACCCCGGGACAGAAAATGAAAAACTGTTTTTT.